This TCR beta chain emerged from a study of tacrolimus-resistant gene-edited T cells for transplant recipients (dated by TCRdb to 2019 to 2021). In terms of the full investigation: Clonality and clone numbers were compared by TCRbeta sequencing between expanded FKBP12 knockout and unedited CMV-specific T cell products. Repertoire sequencing was done as a safety check to rule out transformation-driven clonal outgrowth after gene editing. Sequencing covered a couple of donors, and each donor provided one unedited CMV-specific T cell product and one FKBP12 knockout CMV-specific T cell product.

The treatment or condition label of this sample denotes: CRISPR-Cas9 RNP knockout of FKBP12 using synthetic sgRNA#2. Before enrichment with an IFNgamma secretion assay kit, PBMCs were stimulated for more than five hours with overlapping CMV pp65 and IE-1 peptide pools. On day 7, FKBP12 knockout was carried out by electroporation of Cas9 ribonucleoprotein with an Amaxa 4D-Nucleofector. Recombinant human IL-7 and IL-15 were used to expand the enriched CMV-specific T cells in culture. Before cryopreservation, T cell products were cultured for 21 days. After activation, IFNgamma secretion was used to enrich CMV-specific T cells from PBMCs. Ribonucleoprotein complexes contained recombinant Streptococcus pyogenes Cas9 protein precomplexed with FKBP12-specific sgRNA. Synthetic sgRNA#2 was chosen for later experiments because it was the most effective guide and the GMP-preferred guide. Broader findings and caveats from the paper: It was concluded by the authors that the TCRbeta repertoire was not drastically skewed by gene editing and that excessive clonal expansion was not caused by gene editing. Repertoires from different donors showed no Morisita similarity, whereas knockout and unedited products from the same donor showed high similarity. The repertoire comparisons shown in Figure 5 were based on n = 2. Clonality, top-10 clone read coverage, and total clone numbers were comparable between knockout and unedited products.

TCRbeta sequencing used genomic DNA through the immunoSEQ service. As for the original processing: Repertoires were analyzed with immunoSEQ ANALYZER 3.0, computing Morisita similarity, clonality, top-10 clone coverage and total clone counts. Clonality was put on a scale on which 1 meant a monoclonal product and lower values meant a more diverse product. TCRdb holds this immuneACCESS table with in-frame rearrangements only. Some clones are missing; in checked studies, unresolved V genes explain under half, and the rest has no known cause. That table gives V, J and clone size, and the DNA gave D and trimming. The sample contains under 900 clones, approximately 40% of them found a single time. The ten most abundant clones make up roughly 79% of the sample. This clone appeared a few times. Per-base qualities were not stored, and no clone one base away is much larger. Its CDR3 holds 14 amino acids, cysteine through phenylalanine. The DNA shown is the 42-base CDR3, in frame from base 1. The germline V gene encodes CDR1 SGHVS and CDR2 FNYEAQ. The junction carries 11 bases between V and J, which are trimmed by 1 base and 5 bases respectively.

The sequences come from a CMV-specific product grown in culture, collected from cells with FKBP12 knockout. The cell subset or site label of this sample denotes: expanded CMV-specific T cell product isolated by IFNgamma secretion after CMV peptide stimulation. The rearrangement combines TRBV7-6 with TRBJ2-5, with the D gene not clear enough to name. The sequence was collected from a human donor in good health, a blood donor. The nucleotides read TGTGCCAGCAGCTTAGGCGGACCGGTGGAGACCCAGTACTTC. The resulting protein is CASSLGGPVETQYF.